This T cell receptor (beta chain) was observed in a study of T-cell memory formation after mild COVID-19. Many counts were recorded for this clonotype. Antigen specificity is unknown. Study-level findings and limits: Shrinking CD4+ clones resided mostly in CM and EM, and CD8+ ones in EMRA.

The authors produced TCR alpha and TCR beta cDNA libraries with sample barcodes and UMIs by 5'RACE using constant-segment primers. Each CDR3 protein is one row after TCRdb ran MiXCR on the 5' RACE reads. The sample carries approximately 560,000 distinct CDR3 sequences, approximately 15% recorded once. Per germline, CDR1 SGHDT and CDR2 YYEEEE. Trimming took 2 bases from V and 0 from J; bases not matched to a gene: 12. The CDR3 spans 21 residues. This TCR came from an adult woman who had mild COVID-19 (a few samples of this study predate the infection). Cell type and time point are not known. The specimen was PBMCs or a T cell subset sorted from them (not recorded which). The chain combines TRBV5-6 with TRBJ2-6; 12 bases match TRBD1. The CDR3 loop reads CASSFGTGGRGIFSGANVLTF. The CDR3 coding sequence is TGTGCCAGCAGCTTCGGGACAGGGGGCCGCGGGATTTTCTCTGGGGCCAACGTCCTGACTTTC.